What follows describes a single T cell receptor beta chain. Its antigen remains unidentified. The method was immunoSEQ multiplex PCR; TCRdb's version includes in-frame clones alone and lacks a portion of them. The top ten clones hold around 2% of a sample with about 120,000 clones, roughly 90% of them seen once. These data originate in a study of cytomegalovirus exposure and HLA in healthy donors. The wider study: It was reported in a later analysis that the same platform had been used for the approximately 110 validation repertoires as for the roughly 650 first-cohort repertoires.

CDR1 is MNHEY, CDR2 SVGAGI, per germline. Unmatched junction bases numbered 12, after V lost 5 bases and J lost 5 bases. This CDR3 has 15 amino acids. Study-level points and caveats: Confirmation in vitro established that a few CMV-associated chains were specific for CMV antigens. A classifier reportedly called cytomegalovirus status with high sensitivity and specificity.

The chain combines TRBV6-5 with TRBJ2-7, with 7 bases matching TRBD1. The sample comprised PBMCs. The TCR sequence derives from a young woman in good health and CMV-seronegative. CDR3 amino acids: CASSPLTGYSDEQYF. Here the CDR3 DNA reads TGTGCCAGCAGTCCCTTGACAGGGTACTCTGACGAGCAGTACTTC.